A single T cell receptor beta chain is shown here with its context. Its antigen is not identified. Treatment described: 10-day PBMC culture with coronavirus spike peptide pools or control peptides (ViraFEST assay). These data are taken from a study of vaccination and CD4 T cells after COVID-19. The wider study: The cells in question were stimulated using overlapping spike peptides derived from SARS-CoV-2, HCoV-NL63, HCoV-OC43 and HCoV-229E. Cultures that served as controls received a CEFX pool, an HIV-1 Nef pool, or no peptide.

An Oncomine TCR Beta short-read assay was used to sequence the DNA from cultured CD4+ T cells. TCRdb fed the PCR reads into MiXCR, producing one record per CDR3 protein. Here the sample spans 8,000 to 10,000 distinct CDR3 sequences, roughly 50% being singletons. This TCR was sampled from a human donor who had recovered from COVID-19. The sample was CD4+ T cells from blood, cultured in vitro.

Here the CDR3 DNA reads TGTGCCAGCAGCATGGGGACCTATGGCTACACCTTC. It codes for CASSMGTYGYTF. The chain links TRBV7-2 to TRBJ1-2, with D possibly TRBD1 on 5 matching bases. The germline V and J ends were trimmed by 5 bases and 4 bases, with 8 bases remaining between them. From germline, CDR1 is SGHTA and CDR2 FQGNSA. The CDR3 contains 12 residues. The variable domain in full, with the rest retrieved from reference TRBV7-2 and TRBJ1-2, is GAGVSQSPSNKVTEKGKDVELRCDPISGHTALYWYRQSLGQGLEFLIYFQGNSAPDKSGLPSDRFSAERTGGSVSTLTIQRTQQEDSAVYLCASSMGTYGYTFGSGTRLTVV.